This T cell receptor beta chain was recorded in a study of cytomegalovirus exposure and HLA in healthy donors. The CDR3 is made up of 12 amino acids. Per the germline V gene, CDR1 is LNHDA and CDR2 is SQIVND (reference sequence). V lost 8 bases and J lost 6, with 11 bases in between. Libraries were prepared by immunoSEQ multiplex PCR; TCRdb keeps only in-frame clonotypes and omits some of them. The sample lists 85,000 to 120,000 clones; approximately 95% were seen once. The clonotype originates from a young woman in good health and CMV-seronegative. The sequenced sample was PBMCs. The chain joins TRBV19 to TRBJ1-5; D possibly corresponds to TRBD1 (6 bases). This CDR3 is CASAVGAQPQHF. CDR3 nucleotide sequence: TGTGCCAGTGCAGTGGGGGCTCAGCCCCAGCATTTT.